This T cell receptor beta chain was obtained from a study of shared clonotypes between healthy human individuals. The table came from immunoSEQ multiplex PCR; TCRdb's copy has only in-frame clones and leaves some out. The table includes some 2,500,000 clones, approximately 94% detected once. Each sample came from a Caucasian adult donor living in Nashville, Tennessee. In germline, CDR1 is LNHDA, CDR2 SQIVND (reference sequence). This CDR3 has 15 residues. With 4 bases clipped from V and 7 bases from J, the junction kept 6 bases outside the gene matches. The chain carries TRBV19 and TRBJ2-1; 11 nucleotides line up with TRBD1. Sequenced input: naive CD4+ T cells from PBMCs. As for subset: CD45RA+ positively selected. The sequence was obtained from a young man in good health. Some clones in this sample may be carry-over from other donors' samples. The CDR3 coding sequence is TGTGCCAGTAGTAGCCCCGGGACAGGGGGAAATGAGCAGTTCTTC. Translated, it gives CASSSPGTGGNEQFF. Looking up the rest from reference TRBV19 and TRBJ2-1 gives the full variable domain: DGGITQSPKYLFRKEGQNVTLSCEQNLNHDAMYWYRQDPGQGLRLIYYSQIVNDFQKGDIAEGYSVSREKKESFPLTVTSAQKNPTAFYLCASSSPGTGGNEQFFGPGTRLTVL.